This T cell receptor (beta chain) emerged from a study of spatial heterogeneity in lung cancer. This clonotype is termed large. This beta chain is an off-target read within a library intended for alpha chains, so its frequency means little. As to time point: sample taken at primary tumor resection. No cells were sorted before sequencing. The whole RNA sequenced was extracted from tumor, nontumor lung or frozen PBMC. The donor group consisted of roughly 70 patients who had untreated, early-stage non-small cell lung cancer. Individual TCR cDNA molecules each bore their own unique molecular identifier. TCRdb re-analysed the 5' RACE reads in MiXCR, keeping a single row per CDR3 protein. This table has 2,000 or so distinct CDR3 sequences, over 7% appearing once. The CDR3 extends over 18 amino acids. From germline, CDR1 is SGHVS and CDR2 FNYEAQ. Losses at the gene ends were 1 base for V and 0 bases for J; bases not matched to a gene: 9.

This TCR came from a male donor with early-stage non-small cell lung cancer. This material consisted of normal lung tissue next to the tumor, taken at surgery. The chain uses TRBV7-6 and TRBJ1-3; 7 bases fit TRBD1. As DNA, the CDR3 is TGTGCCAGCAGCTTAGAGGCAGGGGGTGCGAGCTCTGGAAACACCATATATTTT. Protein sequence: CASSLEAGGASSGNTIYF.